Sequencing of this TCR beta chain was carried out in a study of cytomegalovirus exposure and HLA in healthy donors (dated by TCRdb to about 2017). At the level of the whole study: In an earlier analysis of approximately 640 of the donors, 250 to 350 Gb of sequence data and 120 million or so unique TCR beta sequences from 150 million to 200 million T cells were reported. An early release that covered 500 to 800 HLA-typed donors contained approximately 300 gigabases of sequencing data and 75 million to 100 million unique TCR sequences. Among the roughly 400 genotyped donors, 81% belonged to the genetic ancestry cluster associated with self-reported Caucasian donors. The aim of the study was to test whether cataloging public T cell receptors could identify signatures of past pathogen exposure. The study profiled the T cell repertoires of under 850 subjects by immunosequencing and related them to cytomegalovirus serostatus. Besides the first cohort of under 700 subjects, a separate validation cohort made up of 120 different subjects was used. High-throughput TCR immunosequencing, statistical association of individual TCRs with disease status, and machine learning were combined to predict cytomegalovirus infection status. A later analysis re-analyzed previously published TCR beta repertoires from 666 donors and added high-resolution HLA genotyping to study TCR occurrence patterns. The later analysis used no new phenotypic data to find candidate immune exposures, relying instead on TCR beta sequences and their occurrence across donors. An earlier analysis of some 500 of the donors used high-throughput TCR beta sequencing to judge whether each TCR beta V gene segment behaved as functional or pseudogenic. Donor age, sex, ethnicity and CMV serostatus were compiled together with the repertoire data. In a later genetic analysis, genome-wide SNP genotypes for about three fifths of the 666 donors were used, and that subset was treated as a discovery cohort. Every discovery cohort repertoire had been produced on one sequencing platform. Both class I and class II loci were covered by HLA typing, at four-digit resolution. The number of donors typed differed by locus, with roughly 620-630 for A, B, C, DRB1 and DQB1, around 500 for DQA1, over 600 for DPA1, and approximately 470 for DPB1. About five DR-DQ haplotypes were handled as single units for association and clustering, since linkage in the cohort was strong. Across 300 to 500 genotyped donors of the cohort, an average of about 240,000 unique TCR beta nucleotide sequences per donor were sequenced, and around 19% of those sequences were non-productive. Study-level results and caveats: A later analysis found that most CMV-associated TCR beta chains appeared HLA-restricted, with HLA associations seemingly driven largely by CMV exposure. Linkage disequilibrium might explain the correlated functional status among segregating V segments, but an unknown experimental factor could not be excluded. Most TCR sequences were seen in very few donors, while some public TCRs were found in many individuals. In a later analysis, more than 15,000 TCR beta sequences were associated with specific HLA alleles at a false discovery rate of 0.05. When HLA alleles, especially DR and DQ, strongly co-occurred, TCR associations were difficult to assign to individual alleles. A cluster of highly shared sequence variants was judged likely to represent a technical artifact of the sequencing pipeline. A total of around 150 TCR beta chains were listed by the study as associated with cytomegalovirus. According to the authors, the approach could potentially be generalized to other disease states and immunological phenotypes. The 87-base-pair reads could not distinguish some IMGT-functional V segments, including TRBV6-2 and TRBV6-3, so those segments were excluded. Because HLA typing was missing for some donors at each locus, association tests included only the typed subset. A later analysis found that HLA-associated TCR beta chains were more clonally expanded and had lower generation probabilities than equally common non-associated chains. In vitro tests confirmed that a few of the cytomegalovirus-associated TCR beta chains recognize cytomegalovirus antigens. In an earlier analysis of about 550 of the donors, most TCR beta V segments were observed in productive rearrangements about 87% or about 30% of the time, broadly matching IMGT annotations. Cytomegalovirus status was reported to be diagnosed by the classifier with high specificity and sensitivity in both the original and validation cohorts. Only TCR beta chains were sequenced in this cohort, and the absence of alpha or paired-chain data limited detectable features. A further reported finding was that TCR beta sequences accurately predicted the HLA-A and HLA-B alleles for most subjects in the first cohort. For the cohort, immune exposure information was limited to CMV serostatus. According to a later genetic analysis, donors in an Asian-associated ancestry cluster had fewer N-insertions in productive TCRs than the approximately 630-donor mean. V-gene and J-gene trimming of TCR beta chains was associated with a missense DCLRE1C variant in a later genetic analysis, and the association was replicated in an independent cohort. A later analysis reported that several top co-occurrence clusters appeared linked to parvovirus B19, influenza, CMV and Epstein-Barr virus. The earlier analysis of approximately 560 of the donors excluded seventeen rarely observed V segments, including chromosome 9 orphons, because counts were too low. Roughly uniform sequencing depth across donors was assumed in presence/absence analyses, although this assumption may not hold. In a later analysis, the rate of TCR association differed among HLA loci, with DRB1 alleles having the most associated TCRs and HLA-C alleles having the fewest.

In total, just over 650 healthy bone marrow donors made up the cohort. At the time of sampling, every cohort member was nominally healthy, though immune exposures that went unrecorded were likely present. The donor tested CMV seropositive and was one of the 289 seropositive cohort members. A peripheral blood sample was collected from each donor, and TCR beta sequencing was performed on peripheral blood mononuclear cells. Genomic DNA extraction from the blood cell samples was performed with the Qiagen DNeasy Blood Extraction Kit. Library prep was done by the immunoSEQ multiplex PCR assay. For the multiplex PCR, a mixture combining 60 forward primers for TCR Vbeta segments and 13 reverse primers for TCR Jbeta segments was used. The CDR3 region of rearranged TCR beta genes was amplified from genomic DNA by a multiplex PCR assay. On the Illumina HiSeq System, the amplified TCR beta libraries were sequenced as 87-base-pair reads. Processing in the source paper ran as follows. In a later analysis, around 80 million unique TCR beta chains were counted across the 690 or so repertoires, and approximately 11 million of these chains were shared by at least two donors. Raw reads were error-corrected and collapsed into unique sequences by a nearest-neighbor algorithm in which closely related sequences were merged to remove PCR and sequencing errors. CDR3 sequences were aligned to IMGT reference sequences to assign V, D and J gene segments. For a sequence to be retained, a match of at least six nucleotides was required to both a V gene segment and a J gene segment. Rearrangements were called productive when the CDR3 lacked stop codons and stayed in frame with V and J; all others were non-productive. CDR3 was defined according to IMGT convention as the region running from the second conserved V-encoded cysteine to the conserved J-encoded phenylalanine. In an earlier analysis of more than 550 of the donors, sequences lacking an unambiguous match to a single V gene segment were excluded. An earlier analysis of 587 of the donors called V segments functional above 56.7% productive rearrangements and segregating when the between-donor standard deviation exceeded 5%. A statistical classification framework was developed to diagnose cytomegalovirus status using the catalog of TCR beta chain sequences. A later analysis assigned V and J genes by comparing TCR nucleotide sequences with IMGT/GENE-DB human TR gene sequences. A later analysis assigned CDR3 sequences and most-parsimonious VDJ recombination scenarios with the TCRdist pipeline. A later analysis defined each TCR beta chain by its CDR3 amino acid sequence plus V-gene family, and excluded reads lacking a unique V-gene family. A later analysis removed 550 to 650 highly shared, low-generation-probability nucleotide sequences to deal with suspected cross-contamination and a sequencing artifact. In a later analysis, a clonal expansion index for each public chain was calculated from normalized within-repertoire ranks of inferred template counts. Generation probabilities in a later analysis came from a VDJ recombination model fitted to out-of-frame rearrangements, and those results were checked against IGoR. In a later analysis, TCR-TCR, TCR-HLA and TCR-CMV co-occurrence was scored with hypergeometric tests, and a repertoire-size bias correction was applied to TCR pairs. False discovery rates were estimated in a later analysis by permuting HLA or CMV assignments 20 times. A later analysis grouped co-occurring TCRs with DBSCAN, adding TCRdist sequence similarity when clustering within HLA-allele-positive subsets. Co-occurrence clustering excluded repertoires with fewer than 30,000 or more than 120,000 public chains, plus five with anomalous nucleotide sharing. Entries here come from immuneACCESS through TCRdb and include only in-frame sequences with V and J called. Some clones fail to appear in such tables; in the studies checked, an unresolved V gene covers under half of the shortfall, and the cause of the remainder is unknown. That table supplies the V and J calls and clone size; D and trimming were determined from the DNA. The sample includes approximately 78,000 clones, with 60% to 75% observed a single time. Roughly a fifth of the sample belongs to the ten largest clones.

As for this clone: Its antigen is still unknown. The input lacks base qualities; no much larger clone sits a single base away.

The CDR3 goes from the cysteine to the phenylalanine over 16 residues. Only the CDR3 part of the read is kept: 48 bases, read in frame from the first base. V loses 0 bases at its end and J loses 7 bases; junction bases beyond the gene matches: 8. CDR1 is given as LGHNA and CDR2 as YNFKEQ, both from the germline V gene. The rearrangement joined TRBV4-2 to TRBJ1-5; TRBD1 matches 8 bases in the middle. This sequence was found in a man in his forties or fifties in good health and CMV-seropositive. Sequenced: PBMCs. The CDR3 loop reads CASSQDRGQGGQPQHF. The DNA sequence is as follows: TGTGCCAGCAGCCAAGATCGAGGACAGGGAGGACAGCCCCAGCATTTT.